Here is one TCR beta chain with its context. The target antigen is unknown. The record originates from a study of OX40 agonist ivuxolimab in advanced cancers. Using immunoSEQ multiplex PCR, the repertoire was profiled, and TCRdb retains in-frame clones only, with some absent. The sample carries nearly 45,000 clones, 75% to 85% recorded once. The germline gives CDR1 MDHEN, CDR2 SYDVKM. The length of the CDR3 is 15 residues. V was pared by 6 bases and J by 0 bases, with 6 bases of the junction left unmatched. If patients had autoimmune disease history or systemic immunosuppression, they were excluded. Study results and limitations: Several nonresponders also turned out to have low normalized T-cell clonal expansion.

This receptor was obtained from an adult with an advanced solid tumor such as melanoma, head and neck, liver or kidney cancer. The J gene is TRBJ2-7, the V gene TRBV28, with 9 nucleotides matching TRBD1. The sequences come from CD4+ or CD8+ T cells sorted from blood, collected in a trial of the OX40 agonist ivuxolimab. CDR3 DNA: TGTGCCAGCAGGATGACAGGGGGAAGCTCCTACGAGCAGTACTTC. Amino acid sequence: CASRMTGGSSYEQYF.